These 20 T cell receptor beta chains were all obtained from the same sample, sequenced in a study of T cells after posttransplantation cyclophosphamide. Busulfan-fludarabine conditioning, marrow transplant, and cyclophosphamide on days +3 and +4 were administered. Profiling relied on immunoSEQ multiplex PCR, and the TCRdb table lists in-frame clones only, not all of them. The profile covers around 10,000 clones, none occurring a single time. Material: PBMCs, obtained after allogeneic stem cell transplant with posttransplant cyclophosphamide. The source of these receptors is a female patient aged 40 to 50 who received an allogeneic stem cell transplant from a related donor, was CMV-positive, and had no GVHD. Some T cells may arise from the graft donor.

The table lists this clone with many counts. This chain connects TRBV19 to TRBJ1-1; D is possibly TRBD1 (6 bases). Germline assignment: CDR1 LNHDA and CDR2 SQIVND (reference sequence). This CDR3 comprises 16 residues. V lost 4 bases, J lost 0 bases, and 15 bases lay in between. DNA for the CDR3: TGTGCCAGTAGTAGAGGTTCAGGACAGATGAACACTGAAGCTTTCTTT. Residues: CASSRGSGQMNTEAFF.

Many counts were recorded for this clone. The chain joins TRBV11-1 to TRBJ2-7, with TRBD1 matching 9 bases. Germline CDR1 SGHAT, CDR2 FQDESV (reference sequence). The J segment lost 2 bases and the V segment lost 6 bases, leaving 5 bases of the junction unmatched. The CDR3 is 14 amino acids. Here the CDR3 reads CASSFRDRAYEQYF. The CDR3 DNA reads TGTGCCAGCAGTTTTCGGGACAGGGCCTACGAGCAGTACTTC. The full variable domain, completed using reference TRBV11-1 and TRBJ2-7, is EAEVAQSPRYKITEKSQAVAFWCDPISGHATLYWYRQILGQGPELLVQFQDESVVDDSQLPKDRFSAERLKGVDSTLKIQPAELGDSAMYLCASSFRDRAYEQYFGPGTRLTVT.

The sample holds many counts of this clone. This chain joins TRBV11-2 and TRBJ1-5, with a possible D match to TRBD1 (5 bases). CDR1 and CDR2 (germline): SGHAT, FQNNGV. This CDR3 comprises 13 residues. Trimming pared 5 bases from V and 6 bases from J, leaving 11 bases between. The CDR3 sequence is CASSPGLTQPQHF. The CDR3 coding sequence is TGTGCCAGCAGCCCAGGGTTGACTCAGCCCCAGCATTTT.

This clone was picked up many times. V and J are TRBV2 and TRBJ1-2; tentative D call: TRBD1 (6 bases). CDR1 and CDR2 (germline): SNHLY, FYNNEI. CDR3 length: 13 amino acids. The V and J ends lost 6 bases and 10 bases respectively, with 18 bases between them. CDR3 region: CASRGGGRLVYTF. Here the CDR3 DNA reads TGTGCCAGCAGAGGGGGGGGGAGGTTGGTCTACACCTTC.

This clone was counted ten times or more. The rearrangement links TRBV6-5 to TRBJ1-5; 10 nucleotides align to TRBD1. Germline CDR1 reads MNHEY; CDR2 reads SVGAGI. J lost 4 bases, V lost 4 bases, and 7 bases had no gene match. The CDR3 length is 16 residues. The CDR3 region has the DNA TGTGCCAGCAGTTCAAGCGACAGGGGGCAGAATCAGCCCCAGCATTTT. Protein: CASSSSDRGQNQPQHF.

This clone was seen repeatedly, ten times or more. The rearrangement uses TRBV5-1 and TRBJ2-3, with 10 bases aligning to TRBD2. CDR3 length: 14 amino acids. The germline gives CDR1 SGHRS, CDR2 YFSETQ. V dropped 1 base and J dropped 5; count of bases not matched to a gene: 1. The CDR3 DNA reads TGCGCCAGCAGCTTGACTAGCGGGGTAGATACGCAGTATTTT. It translates to CASSLTSGVDTQYF.

The sample holds many counts of this clone. The chain uses TRBV6-5 and TRBJ2-3, with TRBD1 matching 9 bases. CDR3 length: 15 amino acids. The germline V gene has CDR1 MNHEY and CDR2 SVGAGI. V shed 4 bases and J 4 bases; nucleotides not matched to a gene: 6. CDR3 protein: CASSLAGTGPDTQYF. DNA of the CDR3: TGTGCCAGCAGTTTGGCCGGGACAGGGCCAGATACGCAGTATTTT.

This clone was detected many times. CDR3 protein: CASPPGTGLQETQYF. CDR3 in DNA: TGTGCCAGCCCGCCCGGGACAGGCCTACAAGAGACCCAGTACTTC. The chain employs TRBV19 and TRBJ2-5; 8 bases match TRBD1. The trim removed 9 bases at V and 2 bases at J, leaving 11 bases unmatched. In germline, CDR1 is LNHDA, CDR2 SQIVND (reference sequence). This CDR3 has 15 residues.

The chain couples TRBV27 to TRBJ2-3, with 13 bases matching TRBD2. The CDR3 has 19 amino acids. V gave up 5 bases and J gave up 3 bases; unmatched junction bases: 14. Looked up from germline, CDR1 is MNHEY and CDR2 is SMNVEV (reference sequence). Here the CDR3 DNA reads TGTGCCAGCAGTATATACCGTAAAGGACTAGCGGGGGTGACAGATACGCAGTATTTT. Protein: CASSIYRKGLAGVTDTQYF.

This clone was picked up many times. The V and J genes are TRBV19 and TRBJ2-3; tentatively, D is TRBD1 (6 bases). In germline, CDR1 is LNHDA, CDR2 SQIVND (reference sequence). V dropped 3 bases and J dropped 2 bases, with 9 bases sitting between them. The CDR3 runs to 14 residues. In nucleotides, the CDR3 is TGTGCCAGTAGTATTCCGGGACACACAGATACGCAGTATTTT. Its translation is CASSIPGHTDTQYF.

This clone was counted many times. This chain links TRBV12-5 with TRBJ1-5, with D uncertain. Germline values: CDR1 LGHNT, CDR2 FRNRAP. CDR3 length: 12 residues. Trimming took off 2 bases at V and 11 bases at J, with 10 bases between the two ends. CDR3 loop: CASGLNIETQHF. In nucleotides, the CDR3 is TGTGCTAGTGGTTTGAACATTGAAACCCAGCATTTT.

This clone was seen many times. This chain uses TRBV29-1 with TRBJ2-2, with 9 bases matching TRBD1. V lost 7 bases and J lost 5; bases outside the gene matches: 8. The CDR3 runs 14 residues. Germline assignment: CDR1 SQVTM and CDR2 ANQGSEA. The CDR3 bases are TGCAGCGCGGCCGGGACAGGGCAAACCGGGGAGCTGTTTTTT. Protein: CSAAGTGQTGELFF.

This clone was detected ten times or more. The chain uses TRBV19 and TRBJ1-1, with 7 positions matching TRBD1. V lost 8 bases to trimming and J lost 4 bases; unmatched junction nucleotides: 7. From germline, CDR1 is LNHDA and CDR2 SQIVND (reference sequence). The CDR3 covers 13 residues. The CDR3 DNA reads TGTGCCAGTTCCGGGACAGTTATCACTGAAGCTTTCTTT. This translates into CASSGTVITEAFF.

In its sample, this clone was seen many times. V usage is TRBV29-1 and J usage is TRBJ2-7; D may be TRBD1 (6 bases). The CDR3 runs 12 residues. CDR1 and CDR2 from the germline V gene are SQVTM and ANQGSEA. Trimming cost V 5 bases and J 0 bases, with 8 bases left between them. The CDR3 coding sequence is TGCAGCGTTCAGGGGAGCTCCTACGAGCAGTACTTC. This sequence encodes CSVQGSSYEQYF.

The table lists this clone with many counts. CDR3 sequence (DNA): TGTGCCAGCAGGGAACAGGGATCCGATGCTAAACTGTTTTTT. Amino acids: CASREQGSDAKLFF. The chain employs TRBV6-6 and TRBJ1-4; D is possibly TRBD1 (6 bases). The CDR3 length is 14 residues. CDR1 is MNHNY and CDR2 is SVGAGI in the germline V gene (reference sequence). The ends were cut back, 6 bases at V and 11 bases at J, with 19 bases in the middle.

This clone was observed many times. The rearrangement joins TRBV18 to TRBJ2-7; D might be TRBD2 (5 bases). The V gene's germline CDR1 is KGHSH and CDR2 LQKENI. The CDR3 length is 12 residues. V was cut by 5 bases and J by 7 bases, with 12 bases left in between. The CDR3 here is CASSRERGEQYF. CDR3 nucleotides: TGTGCCAGCTCAAGGGAGCGAGGTGAGCAGTACTTC.

This clone has just a few counts. A much larger clone lies one base from this, so it may be a read error. The chain employs TRBV5-4 and TRBJ2-5, with D possibly matching TRBD2 (7 bases). The CDR3 extends over 14 amino acids. CDR1 is SGHNT and CDR2 is YYREEE in the germline V gene (reference sequence). Written as DNA, the CDR3 is TGTGCCAGCACCCTAAGGGGGGGCCAAGAGATCCAGTACTTC. Its translation is CASTLRGGQEIQYF.

This clone showed up many times. The chain recombines TRBV9 with TRBJ1-1; TRBD1 agrees at 7 bases. Germline V gives CDR1 SGDLS, CDR2 YYNGEE. V trimming: 0 bases; J trimming: 7 bases; junction bases outside the gene matches: 3. CDR3 length: 13 amino acids. The CDR3 bases are TGTGCCAGCAGCGTAGGGCCAGGGGGTGAAGCTTTCTTT. Encoded protein: CASSVGPGGEAFF.

This clone was seen ten or more times. The V and J genes are TRBV19 and TRBJ2-3; 9 bases fit TRBD2. This CDR3 contains 16 residues. Germline CDR1 is LNHDA and CDR2 is SQIVND (reference sequence). J lost 2 bases, V lost 3 bases, and 6 bases had no gene match. The CDR3 DNA is TGTGCCAGTAGTATTCAGGCTAGCGGGACCACAGATACGCAGTATTTT. The encoded protein is CASSIQASGTTDTQYF. Complete variable domain (other parts from reference TRBV19 and TRBJ2-3): DGGITQSPKYLFRKEGQNVTLSCEQNLNHDAMYWYRQDPGQGLRLIYYSQIVNDFQKGDIAEGYSVSREKKESFPLTVTSAQKNPTAFYLCASSIQASGTTDTQYFGPGTRLTVL.

This clone was counted a few times. The J gene is TRBJ1-6, the V gene TRBV30; 7 nucleotides agree with TRBD1. CDR1 and CDR2 from the germline V gene are GTSNPN and SVGIG (reference sequence). The CDR3 consists of 17 residues. V lost 7 bases and J lost 9; bases outside the gene matches: 21. The CDR3 DNA sequence: TGTGCCTCGACGAGTTTTTTTACAGGGGCCGCAATTTCACCCCTCCACTTT. Encoded protein: CASTSFFTGAAISPLHF.